This TCR beta chain was sequenced in a study of CD8+ T cells in alopecia areata. Background on the study: Those treated were given oral tofacitinib at 5 to 10 mg twice daily.

General study results and limits: Across lesional scalp, and particularly alopecia totalis/universalis, clonality surpassed that of normal scalp. Mice showed clearer TCR sharing than patients did, a gap that was possibly HLA-related.

A note on this clone: What it binds is unknown.

Reverse transcribed after extraction, RNA yielded cDNA as the sequencing template. Only in-frame clones appear in the TCRdb table, and some are missing; sequencing was by immunoSEQ multiplex PCR. The data contain 130,000 to 150,000 clones, 40% to 65% of them singletons. The CDR3 runs 15 residues. Trimming took 7 bases from V and 9 from J, leaving 21 bases between them. Germline CDR1 reads MNHNY; CDR2 reads SVGAGI (reference sequence). Alopecia areata patients provided lesional scalp punch biopsies and peripheral blood, both collected for the study. The chain uses TRBV6-6 and TRBJ2-2; D is tentatively TRBD1 or TRBD2 (7 bases each). The origin of this receptor is a human donor with alopecia areata. The input for sequencing was CD4+ T cells sorted from blood, taken at week 0. The CDR3 DNA reads as TGTGCCAGCAATATCGTACAGGGGACTATGAGGGAGCTGTTTTTT. It specifies CASNIVQGTMRELFF.